The rows below give T cell receptor beta chains drawn from one sample of a study of blood T cell repertoires in COVID-19. Generated by immunoSEQ multiplex PCR, the TCRdb table keeps only in-frame clones and is missing some. The sample has under 250,000 clones, around 86% seen once; the top ten hold around 2%. The specimen was peripheral blood. These receptors all stem from a man aged 25-40 years who had recovered from COVID-19. The CDR3 runs from the conserved cysteine through the conserved F or W. The order of the fields is clone size, V gene, J gene, D gene, CDR3 protein, CDR3 DNA. D genes are given only for firm matches. The size field is filled for only some rows; it gives once, few, many or a size class.

-	TRBV7-9	TRBJ2-5	-	CASSLGRGVAETQYF	TGTGCCAGCAGCTTAGGCAGGGGGGTCGCAGAGACCCAGTACTTC
-	TRBV5-6	TRBJ2-1	TRBD1	CASSRDRGFYNEQFF	TGTGCCAGCAGTCGCGACAGGGGGTTTTACAATGAGCAGTTCTTC
-	TRBV19	TRBJ1-2	TRBD1	CASSPGTRGHYGYTF	TGTGCCAGTAGTCCAGGGACCAGGGGGCACTATGGCTACACCTTC
-	TRBV5-1	TRBJ2-7	TRBD1	CASSGTGTVSYEQYF	TGCGCCAGCAGCGGAACCGGGACAGTATCCTACGAGCAGTACTTC
-	TRBV10-1	TRBJ2-5	TRBD2	CASSESGTSEEFETQYF	TGCGCCAGCAGTGAGTCTGGCACTAGCGAAGAGTTTGAGACCCAGTACTTC
-	TRBV28	TRBJ2-6	-	CASSLRSVRTANSGANVLTF	TGTGCCAGCAGTTTAAGATCAGTCAGGACAGCAAACTCTGGGGCCAACGTCCTGACTTTC
-	TRBV10-3	TRBJ2-1	TRBD2	CAITQRSGGSGGPGLHNEQFF	TGTGCCATCACGCAGCGTTCAGGGGGTAGCGGGGGCCCTGGGTTGCACAATGAGCAGTTCTTC
-	TRBV7-9	TRBJ2-3	TRBD1	CASSLYGTGGSFADTQYF	TGTGCCAGCAGCTTATACGGGACAGGGGGGTCATTCGCAGATACGCAGTATTTT
-	TRBV3-1/TRBV3-2	TRBJ1-1	-	CASSQDGGGRRNTEAFF	TGTGCCAGCAGCCAAGATGGGGGGGGGAGAAGGAACACTGAAGCTTTCTTT
-	TRBV12-3/TRBV12-4	TRBJ2-3	-	CASSQGTGDTQYF	TGTGCCAGCAGCCAAGGGACTGGGGATACGCAGTATTTT
-	TRBV29-1	TRBJ1-2	-	CSVVAVGGIEGYTF	TGCAGCGTTGTTGCCGTGGGGGGGATAGAGGGCTACACCTTC
-	TRBV27	TRBJ2-3	TRBD2	CVTTSGGQVPTDTQYF	TGTGTTACCACTAGCGGGGGCCAGGTCCCCACAGATACGCAGTATTTT
-	TRBV5-1	TRBJ1-1	TRBD1	CASSSVYSRGQDEAFF	TGCGCCAGCAGCAGTGTTTATAGCAGGGGGCAGGATGAAGCTTTCTTT
-	TRBV27	TRBJ1-6	-	CATRPLHF	TGTGCCACTCGACCCCTCCACTTT
once	TRBV6-6	TRBJ2-6	-	CASGENHGGANVLTF	TGTGCCAGCGGAGAAAACCATGGTGGGGCCAACGTCCTGACTTTC
-	TRBV11-2	TRBJ1-1	-	CASSLDLSGGEAFF	TGTGCCAGCAGCTTAGATCTATCGGGAGGGGAAGCTTTCTTT
-	TRBV7-8	TRBJ2-3	TRBD1	CASSLDRQGSLVTQYF	TGTGCCAGCAGCCTAGACAGACAGGGGAGTTTGGTTACGCAGTATTTT
-	TRBV2	TRBJ2-3	-	CASDETSTDTQYF	TGTGCCAGCGACGAGACTAGCACAGATACGCAGTATTTT
-	TRBV12-3/TRBV12-4	TRBJ2-3	-	CASSLGGSDTQYF	TGTGCCAGCAGTTTGGGGGGTTCGGATACGCAGTATTTT
-	TRBV7-9	TRBJ1-5	TRBD1	CASSLAGTGGFDQPQHF	TGTGCCAGCAGCTTAGCCGGGACAGGGGGGTTCGATCAGCCCCAGCATTTT
few	TRBV27	TRBJ2-1	TRBD2	CASSLDPSGGRNEQFF	TGTGCCAGCAGTTTAGATCCTAGCGGGGGGCGTAATGAGCAGTTCTTC
once	TRBV18	TRBJ2-7	-	CASSPGSISYEQYF	TGTGCCAGCTCACCCGGGTCGATCTCCTACGAGCAGTACTTC
-	TRBV27	TRBJ1-2	-	CASSSRGIYGYTF	TGTGCCAGCAGTTCTAGGGGAATCTATGGCTACACCTTC
-	TRBV5-1	TRBJ2-2	-	CASSATGNTGELFF	TGCGCCAGCAGCGCTACAGGGAACACCGGGGAGCTGTTTTTT
once	TRBV3-1/TRBV3-2	TRBJ1-2	-	CASSRDQGDGYTF	TGTGCCAGCAGCCGCGACCAGGGCGATGGCTACACCTTC
-	TRBV28	TRBJ2-5	-	CASSFSGAGGETQYF	TGTGCCAGCAGTTTTAGTGGCGCTGGCGGGGAGACCCAGTACTTC
-	TRBV9	TRBJ2-6	TRBD1	CASSSTGTARRSGANVLTF	TGTGCCAGCAGTTCTACTGGGACAGCCAGAAGATCTGGGGCCAACGTCCTGACTTTC
-	TRBV5-4	TRBJ1-6	TRBD1	CASSLRDSYSPLHF	TGTGCCAGCAGCTTGAGGGACAGTTATTCACCCCTCCACTTT
-	TRBV5-6	TRBJ1-4	TRBD1	CASSRDRAGATNEKLFF	TGTGCCAGCAGCAGGGACAGGGCGGGGGCAACTAATGAAAAACTGTTTTTT
-	TRBV7-9	TRBJ1-2	-	CASAPGDHRAGYTF	TGTGCCAGCGCCCCGGGCGACCACAGGGCTGGCTACACCTTC
few	TRBV28	TRBJ1-1	TRBD1	CASSVQGFRTEAFF	TGTGCCAGCAGTGTACAGGGGTTTCGCACTGAAGCTTTCTTT
few	TRBV2	TRBJ2-7	-	CASSERSSYEQYF	TGTGCCAGCAGTGAGAGGAGCTCCTACGAGCAGTACTTC
-	TRBV5-4	TRBJ2-5	TRBD1	CASSLGQGSQETQYF	TGTGCCAGCAGCTTAGGACAGGGTTCCCAAGAGACCCAGTACTTC
-	TRBV6-6	TRBJ2-3	TRBD2	CASSPIGGGGTDTQYF	TGTGCCAGCAGTCCGATAGGCGGGGGGGGGACAGATACGCAGTATTTT
-	TRBV5-4	TRBJ2-7	TRBD2	CASSIQRGGHEQYF	TGTGCCAGCAGCATTCAGCGGGGGGGCCACGAGCAGTACTTC
few	TRBV19	TRBJ1-5	-	CASRRRAKGDQPQHF	TGTGCCAGTAGGCGCCGGGCCAAGGGGGACCAGCCCCAGCATTTT
few	TRBV7-9	TRBJ1-2	-	CATYQGIYGYTF	TGTGCCACGTACCAGGGGATTTATGGCTACACCTTC
-	TRBV7-9	TRBJ1-2	TRBD1	CASTETGDNYGYTF	TGTGCCAGCACCGAGACAGGGGACAACTATGGCTACACCTTC
-	TRBV19	TRBJ1-5	-	CASSMGPNDQPQHF	TGTGCCAGTAGTATGGGGCCCAACGATCAGCCCCAGCATTTT
-	TRBV25-1	TRBJ2-3	-	CASSRPGRRDTQYF	TGTGCCAGCAGCCGACCTGGGCGTCGAGATACGCAGTATTTT
-	TRBV20-1	TRBJ2-3	-	CSAGRENTQYF	TGCAGTGCTGGTCGGGAGAATACGCAGTATTTT
-	TRBV24-1	TRBJ2-2	-	CATSSRVGNTGELFF	TGTGCCACCAGTTCCCGGGTAGGGAACACCGGGGAGCTGTTTTTT
once	TRBV6-5	TRBJ1-2	-	CASKPGLGGYTF	TGTGCCAGCAAACCGGGGTTGGGAGGCTACACCTTC
-	TRBV2	TRBJ1-6	-	CASSGGGGYNSPLHF	TGTGCCAGCAGTGGGGGGGGTGGCTATAATTCACCCCTCCACTTT
-	TRBV5-1	TRBJ2-5	-	CASSPNPGVETQYF	TGCGCCAGCAGCCCCAACCCGGGAGTAGAGACCCAGTACTTC
-	TRBV21-1	TRBJ2-3	-	CARLDHRTDTQYF	TGTGCGCGACTGGATCATAGGACAGATACGCAGTATTTT
-	TRBV7-7	TRBJ2-2	-	CASSLGRGNTGELFF	TGTGCCAGCAGCTTAGGCAGGGGGAACACCGGGGAGCTGTTTTTT
once	TRBV12-3/TRBV12-4	TRBJ2-2	-	CASSPQGGELFF	TGTGCCAGCAGCCCACAGGGCGGGGAGCTGTTTTTT
once	TRBV3-1/TRBV3-2	TRBJ2-4	TRBD2	CASSQWDSGGAGGKNIQYF	TGTGCCAGCAGCCAGTGGGATAGCGGGGGGGCCGGGGGCAAAAACATTCAGTACTTC
-	TRBV5-1	TRBJ1-2	-	CASSFARGMGYGYTF	TGCGCCAGCAGCTTCGCCAGGGGCATGGGCTATGGCTACACCTTC
-	TRBV10-3	TRBJ2-2	-	CAISASGQGELFF	TGTGCCATCAGTGCCTCAGGGCAAGGGGAGCTGTTTTTT
-	TRBV2	TRBJ1-1	-	CASSGQWNTEAFF	TGTGCCAGCAGTGGTCAGTGGAACACTGAAGCTTTCTTT
few	TRBV2	TRBJ1-1	-	CASSEEQESEAFF	TGTGCCAGCAGTGAAGAACAGGAGAGTGAAGCTTTCTTT
-	TRBV6-5	TRBJ1-5	TRBD1	CASRTGESRSQHF	TGTGCCAGCAGAACAGGGGAGTCTCGGTCCCAGCATTTT
-	TRBV11-2	TRBJ2-7	-	CASSLSIPGHLGSYEQYF	TGTGCCAGCAGCCTCTCGATTCCGGGACACCTAGGGTCTTACGAGCAGTACTTC
-	TRBV9	TRBJ2-1	TRBD2	CASSGRVRGGARNEQFF	TGTGCCAGCAGCGGCCGTGTGCGCGGGGGGGCCAGGAATGAGCAGTTCTTC